This T cell receptor beta chain appears in the sequencing data of a study of blood T cell repertoires in COVID-19. Study at large: Acute-phase and convalescent COVID-19 samples originated in the United States, Italy and Spain. PBMCs, B-cell-depleted T cells, or T cells provided the cDNA or gDNA that made up the material.

Under the authors' procedure: Cell counts per sample came from amplifying reference gene primers. Assay: immunoSEQ multiplex PCR; the TCRdb copy retains only in-frame clones and omits some. The V and J calls and clone size are taken from that table; D and trimming were inferred from the DNA. The repertoire holds more than 150,000 clones, around 80% seen once, with roughly 14% in the top ten. V was pared by 2 bases and J by 6 bases, with 10 bases between. The CDR3 totals 13 residues. CDR1 and CDR2 (germline): MDHEN, SYDVKM. The chain combines TRBV28 with TRBJ1-2; a weak D match, TRBD1 (5 bases). Sequencing input: peripheral blood. This sequence was found in a man aged 25-40 years with active or convalescent COVID-19. CDR3 loop: CASSLGGVDGYTF. The CDR3 bases are TGTGCCAGCAGTTTAGGGGGGGTCGATGGCTACACCTTC.